The present T cell receptor (beta chain) was sequenced within a study of Tregs in tolerant kidney transplant recipients. Study-level results: Few patients were studied, so findings need validation in larger groups.

J was trimmed by 4 bases and V by 3 bases; bases with no gene match: 2. The germline V gene has CDR1 LNHDA and CDR2 SQIVND (reference sequence). The CDR3 sequence is 14 residues long. Profiled with immunoSEQ multiplex PCR; TCRdb holds only in-frame clones, not every one. Of under 95,000 clones listed, approximately 90% are singletons. Details on this clone: Its antigen is currently unknown.

The TCR sequence derives from a human donor who received a combined kidney and bone marrow transplant. Specimen: Tregs from blood, collected before the transplant. This chain uses TRBV19 with TRBJ2-2; 7 bases line up with TRBD2. The CDR3 here is CASSMGGSTGELFF. CDR3 sequence (DNA): TGTGCCAGTAGTATGGGCGGGAGCACCGGGGAGCTGTTTTTT.